This T cell receptor beta chain was captured in a study of T-cell memory formation after mild COVID-19. Study observations and caveats: The SARS-CoV-2 specificity of second-wave clones reaching peak at day 37 remained unverified. Shrinking CD4+ clones were chiefly CM and EM; CD8+ ones were chiefly EMRA. A subset of responding clones appeared in pre-infection memory, suggesting cross-reactive memory joined. Contracting clones, day 15 to 85, had balanced CD4/CD8, and later expanders favored CD4+.

TCRdb re-analysed the 5' RACE reads in MiXCR, keeping a single row per CDR3 protein. Of some 450,000 distinct CDR3 sequences listed, roughly 20% are singletons. To note about this clonotype: Its specificity is not known.

This TCR was recovered from an adult woman who had mild COVID-19 (a few samples of this study predate the infection). Cell type and time point are not known. Sample: PBMCs or a T cell subset sorted from them (not recorded which).

The CDR3 region has the DNA TGCAGTGCTAGAGGCCCGGGGCGACAGGGGAACTACAATGAGCAGTTCTTC. Protein: CSARGPGRQGNYNEQFF. The V call is TRBV20-1, the J call TRBJ2-1, with 8 bases matching TRBD1. CDR1 and CDR2 (germline): DFQATT, SNEGSKA (reference sequence). V lost 1 base to trimming and J lost 3 bases; unmatched junction nucleotides: 11. This CDR3 has 17 residues.